This is a list of T cell receptor beta chains from one sample in a study of tumor T cells in aggressive B-cell lymphoma. The protocol was immunoSEQ multiplex PCR, while the TCRdb copy is restricted to in-frame clones and leaves out a portion. The sample has 800 or so clones, about 88% seen once. Material: tumor tissue. Every receptor here comes from an adult with diffuse large B cell lymphoma. Each CDR3 is given with its conserved first and last residue. The D gene is left open where the match is weak. Clone size is stated in some rows and not others, as once, few, many or a class when expanded.

CDR3 protein: CASSSGTGGVPAYEQYF
CDR3 DNA: TGCGCCAGCAGCTCGGGCACAGGGGGCGTACCGGCCTACGAGCAGTACTTC
J gene: TRBJ2-7
clone size: .
V gene: TRBV5-1
D gene: TRBD1

CDR3 protein: CSVRRLGGESNTEAFF
CDR3 DNA: TGCAGCGTTCGGAGGTTAGGGGGGGAGTCGAACACTGAAGCTTTCTTT
J gene: TRBJ1-1
clone size: .
V gene: TRBV29-1
D gene: .

CDR3 protein: CASSRQGPRAEAFF
CDR3 DNA: TGTGCCAGCAGTCGACAGGGGCCCAGGGCTGAAGCTTTCTTT
J gene: TRBJ1-1
clone size: .
V gene: TRBV5-8
D gene: TRBD1

CDR3 protein: CASSILGGQPQHF
CDR3 DNA: TGTGCCAGTAGTATCCTGGGCGGGCAGCCCCAGCATTTT
J gene: TRBJ1-5
clone size: .
V gene: TRBV19
D gene: .

CDR3 protein: CASSLSGTGELFF
CDR3 DNA: TGTGCCAGCAGCCTCAGCGGGACCGGGGAGCTGTTTTTT
J gene: TRBJ2-2
clone size: .
V gene: TRBV9
D gene: .

CDR3 protein: CASSRLEGGHNEQFF
CDR3 DNA: TGTGCCAGTAGTCGACTTGAGGGGGGGCATAATGAGCAGTTCTTC
J gene: TRBJ2-1
clone size: once
V gene: TRBV19
D gene: .

CDR3 protein: CASSLPAGGQSSYNEQFF
CDR3 DNA: TGTGCCAGCAGCCTCCCAGCGGGGGGGCAGAGCTCCTACAATGAGCAGTTCTTC
J gene: TRBJ2-1
clone size: .
V gene: TRBV9
D gene: TRBD2

CDR3 protein: CASSLLNEQFF
CDR3 DNA: TGTGCCAGCAGTTTACTCAATGAGCAGTTCTTC
J gene: TRBJ2-1
clone size: .
V gene: TRBV28
D gene: .

CDR3 protein: CAFGVFQETQYF
CDR3 DNA: TGTGCCTTCGGGGTATTCCAAGAGACCCAGTACTTC
J gene: TRBJ2-5
clone size: .
V gene: TRBV30
D gene: .

CDR3 protein: CASRGAGGYNIQYF
CDR3 DNA: TGCGCCAGCAGGGGGGCAGGGGGTTACAACATTCAGTACTTC
J gene: TRBJ2-4
clone size: .
V gene: TRBV10-2
D gene: TRBD1

CDR3 protein: CASSLAGPYEQYF
CDR3 DNA: TGTGCCAGCAGCTTAGCGGGGCCCTACGAGCAGTACTTC
J gene: TRBJ2-7
clone size: .
V gene: TRBV5-6
D gene: TRBD2

CDR3 protein: CASIFASPGRYGYTF
CDR3 DNA: TGTGCCAGTATCTTCGCTTCCCCCGGGAGGTACGGCTACACCTTC
J gene: TRBJ1-2
clone size: .
V gene: TRBV2
D gene: .

CDR3 protein: CASSSLASEQFF
CDR3 DNA: TGCGCCAGCAGCTCCTTGGCTTCGGAGCAGTTCTTC
J gene: TRBJ2-1
clone size: once
V gene: TRBV5-1
D gene: .

CDR3 protein: CASSQLQGPGDTEAFF
CDR3 DNA: TGTGCCAGCAGCCAACTACAGGGGCCAGGGGACACTGAAGCTTTCTTT
J gene: TRBJ1-1
clone size: .
V gene: TRBV14
D gene: TRBD1

CDR3 protein: CSATRDTQYF
CDR3 DNA: TGCAGTGCTACTAGGGATACGCAGTATTTT
J gene: TRBJ2-3
clone size: .
V gene: TRBV20-1
D gene: .

CDR3 protein: CASSQDRGQGGYSYTF
CDR3 DNA: TGCGCCAGCAGCCAAGATAGAGGACAGGGAGGCTATAGCTACACCTTC
J gene: TRBJ1-2
clone size: .
V gene: TRBV4-3
D gene: TRBD1

CDR3 protein: CASSQRQGETQYF
CDR3 DNA: TGTGCCAGCAGCCAGCGACAGGGTGAGACCCAGTACTTC
J gene: TRBJ2-5
clone size: .
V gene: TRBV9
D gene: TRBD1

CDR3 protein: CASTTGGQISNQPQHF
CDR3 DNA: TGTGCCAGCACCACAGGGGGGCAGATTAGCAATCAGCCCCAGCATTTT
J gene: TRBJ1-5
clone size: .
V gene: TRBV5-6
D gene: TRBD1

CDR3 protein: CASSLSPFRAGAITGANVLTF
CDR3 DNA: TGCGCCAGCAGCCTCAGCCCCTTTCGGGCAGGGGCGATTACTGGGGCCAACGTCCTGACTTTC
J gene: TRBJ2-6
clone size: .
V gene: TRBV5-1
D gene: .

CDR3 protein: CASSLRRERADTQYF
CDR3 DNA: TGCGCCAGCAGCTTGAGGAGGGAAAGGGCAGATACGCAGTATTTT
J gene: TRBJ2-3
clone size: .
V gene: TRBV5-1
D gene: .

CDR3 protein: CSVVGASGRAHNEQFF
CDR3 DNA: TGCAGCGTCGTAGGGGCTAGCGGGAGGGCCCACAATGAGCAGTTCTTC
J gene: TRBJ2-1
clone size: .
V gene: TRBV29-1
D gene: TRBD2

CDR3 protein: CASSQGQFSSGNTIYF
CDR3 DNA: TGCGCCAGCAGCCAAGGGCAATTCAGCTCTGGAAACACCATATATTTT
J gene: TRBJ1-3
clone size: once
V gene: TRBV4-1
D gene: .